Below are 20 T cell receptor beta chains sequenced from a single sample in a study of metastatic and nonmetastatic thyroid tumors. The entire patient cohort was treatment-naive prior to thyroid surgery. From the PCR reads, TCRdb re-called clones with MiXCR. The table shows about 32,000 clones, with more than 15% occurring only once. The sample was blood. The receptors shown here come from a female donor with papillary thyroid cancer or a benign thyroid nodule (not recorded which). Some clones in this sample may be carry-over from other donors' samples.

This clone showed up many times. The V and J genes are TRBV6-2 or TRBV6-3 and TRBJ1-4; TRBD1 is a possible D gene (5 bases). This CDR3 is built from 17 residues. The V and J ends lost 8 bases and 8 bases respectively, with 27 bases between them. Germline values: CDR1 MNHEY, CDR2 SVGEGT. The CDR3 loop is CASGQTLPRGTGEKLFF. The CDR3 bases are TGTGCCAGCGGACAAACCTTACCCCGCGGGACCGGAGAAAAACTGTTTTTT.

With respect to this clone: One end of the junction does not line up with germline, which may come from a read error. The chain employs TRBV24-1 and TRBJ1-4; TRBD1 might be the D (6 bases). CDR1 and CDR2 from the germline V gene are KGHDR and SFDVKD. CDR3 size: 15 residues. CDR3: CASSVTGTSGEKMFF. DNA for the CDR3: TGTGCCAGCAGCGTAACAGGGACATCCGGGGAAAAAATGTTTTTT.

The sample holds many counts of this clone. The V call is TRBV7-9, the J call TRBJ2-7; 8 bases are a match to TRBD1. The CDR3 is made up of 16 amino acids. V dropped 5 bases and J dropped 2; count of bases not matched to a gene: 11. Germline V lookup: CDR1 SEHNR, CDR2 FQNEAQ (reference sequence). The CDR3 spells CASSQPPGQAPYEQYF. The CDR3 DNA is TGTGCCAGCAGCCAACCCCCGGGACAGGCTCCCTACGAGCAGTACTTC.

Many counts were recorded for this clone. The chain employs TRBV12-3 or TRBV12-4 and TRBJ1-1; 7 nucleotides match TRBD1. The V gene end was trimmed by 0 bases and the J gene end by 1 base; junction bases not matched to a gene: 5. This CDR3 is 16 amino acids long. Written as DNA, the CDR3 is TGTGCCAGCAGTTTAGCGATGGACAGGTGGAACACTGAAGCTTTCTTT. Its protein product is CASSLAMDRWNTEAFF.

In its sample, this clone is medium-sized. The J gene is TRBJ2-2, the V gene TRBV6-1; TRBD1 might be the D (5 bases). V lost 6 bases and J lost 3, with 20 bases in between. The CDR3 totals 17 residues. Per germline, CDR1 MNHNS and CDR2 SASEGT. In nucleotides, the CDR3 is TGTGCCAGCAGCGCCTTCAGGGAATCTATGGACACCGGGGAGCTGTTTTTT. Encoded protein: CASSAFRESMDTGELFF.

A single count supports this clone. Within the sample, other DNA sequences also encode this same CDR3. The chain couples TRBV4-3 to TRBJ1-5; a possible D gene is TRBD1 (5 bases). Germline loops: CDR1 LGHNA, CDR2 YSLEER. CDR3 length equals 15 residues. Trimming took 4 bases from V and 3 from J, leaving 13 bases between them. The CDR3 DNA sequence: TGCGCCAGCAGCCGAGCAACGGGGCTCAATCAGCCCCAGCATTTT. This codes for CASSRATGLNQPQHF.

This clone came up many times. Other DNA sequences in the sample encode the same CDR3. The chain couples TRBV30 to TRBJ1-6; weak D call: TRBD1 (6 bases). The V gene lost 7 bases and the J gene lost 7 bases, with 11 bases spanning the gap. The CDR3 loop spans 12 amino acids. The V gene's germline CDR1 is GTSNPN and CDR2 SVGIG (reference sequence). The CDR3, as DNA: TGTGCCTCACAGGGAGCCAATTCACCCCTCCACTTT. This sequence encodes CASQGANSPLHF.

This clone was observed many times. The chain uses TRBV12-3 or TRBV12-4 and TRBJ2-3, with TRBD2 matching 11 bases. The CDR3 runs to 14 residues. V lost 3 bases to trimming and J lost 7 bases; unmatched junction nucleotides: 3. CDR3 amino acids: CASSFSGGVNTQYF. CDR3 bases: TGTGCCAGCAGTTTTAGCGGGGGGGTAAATACGCAGTATTTT.

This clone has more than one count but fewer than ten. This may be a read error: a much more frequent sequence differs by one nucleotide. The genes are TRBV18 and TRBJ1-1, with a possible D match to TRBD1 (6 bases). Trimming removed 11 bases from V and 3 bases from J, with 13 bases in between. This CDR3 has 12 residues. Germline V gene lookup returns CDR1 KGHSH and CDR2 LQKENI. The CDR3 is CAGQQGDTEAFF. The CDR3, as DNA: TGTGCCGGCCAACAGGGTGACACTGAAGCTTTCTTT. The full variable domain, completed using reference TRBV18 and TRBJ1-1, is NAGVMQNPRHLVRRRGQEARLRCSPMKGHSHVYWYRQLPEEGLKFMVYLQKENIIDESGMPKERFSAEFPKEGPSILRIQQVVRGDSAAYFCAGQQGDTEAFFGQGTRLTVV.

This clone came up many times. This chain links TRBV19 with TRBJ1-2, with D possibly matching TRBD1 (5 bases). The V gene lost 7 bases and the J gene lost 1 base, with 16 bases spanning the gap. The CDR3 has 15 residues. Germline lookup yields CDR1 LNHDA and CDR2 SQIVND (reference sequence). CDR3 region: CASKEGISLNYGYTF. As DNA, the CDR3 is TGTGCCAGTAAAGAGGGGATTTCACTTAACTATGGCTACACCTTC.

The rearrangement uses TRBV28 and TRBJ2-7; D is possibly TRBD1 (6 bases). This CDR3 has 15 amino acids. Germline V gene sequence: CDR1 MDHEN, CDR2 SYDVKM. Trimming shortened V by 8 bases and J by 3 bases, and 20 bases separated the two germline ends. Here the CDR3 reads CASQTQGFKHYEQYF. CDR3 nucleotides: TGTGCCAGCCAGACACAGGGTTTTAAACACTACGAGCAGTACTTC.

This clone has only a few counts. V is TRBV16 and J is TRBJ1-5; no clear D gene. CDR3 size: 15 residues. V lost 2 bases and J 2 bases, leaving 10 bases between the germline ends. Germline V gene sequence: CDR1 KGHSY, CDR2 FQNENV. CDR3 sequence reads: CASSQAVGGNQPQHF. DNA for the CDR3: TGTGCCAGCAGCCAAGCTGTCGGGGGCAATCAGCCCCAGCATTTT.

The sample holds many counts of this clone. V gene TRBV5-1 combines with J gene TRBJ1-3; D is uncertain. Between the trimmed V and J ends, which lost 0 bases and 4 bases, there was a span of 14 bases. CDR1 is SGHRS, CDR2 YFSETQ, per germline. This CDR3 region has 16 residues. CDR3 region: CASSLAGSQRGNTIYF. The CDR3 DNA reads TGCGCCAGCAGCTTGGCCGGGTCCCAGAGAGGAAACACCATATATTTT.

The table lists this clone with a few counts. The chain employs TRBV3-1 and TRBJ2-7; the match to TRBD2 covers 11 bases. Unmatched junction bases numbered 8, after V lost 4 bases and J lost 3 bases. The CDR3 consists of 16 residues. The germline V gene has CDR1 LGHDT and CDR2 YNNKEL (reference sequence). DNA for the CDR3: TGTGCCAGCAGCCGGCTAGCGGGGGGCCTTAGCTACGAGCAGTACTTC. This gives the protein CASSRLAGGLSYEQYF.

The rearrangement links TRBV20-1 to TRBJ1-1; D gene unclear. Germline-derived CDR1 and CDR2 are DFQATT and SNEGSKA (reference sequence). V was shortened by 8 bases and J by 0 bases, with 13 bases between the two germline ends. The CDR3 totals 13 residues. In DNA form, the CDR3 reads TGCAGTTACGGGGTCACCATGAACACTGAAGCTTTCTTT. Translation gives CSYGVTMNTEAFF.

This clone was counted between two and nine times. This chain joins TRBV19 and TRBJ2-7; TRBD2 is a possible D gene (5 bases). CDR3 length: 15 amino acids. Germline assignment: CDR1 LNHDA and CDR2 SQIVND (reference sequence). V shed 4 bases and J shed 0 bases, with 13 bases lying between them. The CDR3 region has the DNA TGTGCCAGTAGTACTAAGGATGGGAGCTCCTACGAGCAGTACTTC. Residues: CASSTKDGSSYEQYF.

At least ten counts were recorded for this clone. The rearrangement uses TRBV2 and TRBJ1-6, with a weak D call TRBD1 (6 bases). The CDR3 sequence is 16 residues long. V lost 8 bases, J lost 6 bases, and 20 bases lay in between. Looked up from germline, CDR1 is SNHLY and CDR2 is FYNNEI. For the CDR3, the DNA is TGTGCCAGCTCCCGAGAAGGTACAGGGATTAATTCACCCCTCCACTTT. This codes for CASSREGTGINSPLHF.

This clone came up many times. CDR3 sequence (DNA): TGCAGTGCTAGGTTGGTGGCTGGAAACACCATATATTTT. Translation: CSARLVAGNTIYF. This rearrangement joins TRBV20-1 to TRBJ1-3; D is unresolved. This CDR3 region has 13 residues. Germline CDR1 is DFQATT and CDR2 is SNEGSKA (reference sequence). With 3 bases removed from V and 2 bases from J, the gap between germline ends came to 8 bases.

The CDR3 protein is CASSRGQSGLEQYF. Written as DNA, the CDR3 is TGTGCCAGCAGCCGGGGACAGTCGGGTCTGGAGCAGTACTTC. This chain connects TRBV7-6 to TRBJ2-7; 7 bases agree with TRBD1. Per germline, CDR1 SGHVS and CDR2 FNYEAQ. V trimming: 5 bases; J trimming: 7 bases; junction bases outside the gene matches: 11. CDR3 size: 14 residues. Full variable domain (remainder filled in from reference TRBV7-6 and TRBJ2-7): GAGVSQSPRYKVTKRGQDVALRCDPISGHVSLYWYRQALGQGPEFLTYFNYEAQQDKSGLPNDRFSAERPEGSISTLTIQRTEQRDSAMYRCASSRGQSGLEQYFGPGTRLTVT.

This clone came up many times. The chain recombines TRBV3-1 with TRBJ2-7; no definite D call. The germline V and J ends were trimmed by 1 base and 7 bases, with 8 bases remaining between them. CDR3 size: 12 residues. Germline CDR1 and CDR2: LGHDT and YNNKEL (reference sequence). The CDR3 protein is CASSQVPFEQYF. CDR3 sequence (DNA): TGTGCCAGCAGCCAAGTACCCTTTGAGCAGTACTTC.